This is a list of T cell receptor beta chains from one sample in a study of T-cell memory formation after mild COVID-19. TCRdb analysed the 5' RACE reads with MiXCR anew, one entry per CDR3 protein. The sample holds about 240,000 distinct CDR3 sequences, more than 8% seen once. Sequencing was done on a sample of PBMCs or a T cell subset sorted from them (not recorded which). The receptors stem from a young man who had mild COVID-19 (a few samples of this study predate the infection). Cell type and time point are not known. Each CDR3 is given with its conserved first and last residue. Each record gives: J gene, V gene, clone size, D gene, CDR3 DNA, CDR3 protein. D genes are given only for firm matches. Clone size is shown for a subset of rows, as once, few, many or a class of expanded clone.

j_gene: TRBJ1-1
v_gene: TRBV12-3/TRBV12-4
abundance: many
d_gene: .
CDR3nt: TGTGCCAGCAGTGCGCCGCGCGGGGGCCCGGTAAACACTGAAGCTTTCTTT
CDR3aa: CASSAPRGGPVNTEAFF

j_gene: TRBJ2-3
v_gene: TRBV20-1
abundance: few
d_gene: TRBD2
CDR3nt: TGCAGTTCTAGCGGGCCTAATATCGGGCAGTATTTT
CDR3aa: CSSSGPNIGQYF

j_gene: TRBJ2-3
v_gene: TRBV19
abundance: .
d_gene: TRBD1
CDR3nt: TGTGCCAGTAGCACACCGGGACAGGGGCCAGATACGCAGTATTTT
CDR3aa: CASSTPGQGPDTQYF

j_gene: TRBJ2-2
v_gene: TRBV5-5
abundance: .
d_gene: .
CDR3nt: TGTGCCAGCAGCTTGCGGAGGGACCCCACCGGGGAGCTGTTTTTT
CDR3aa: CASSLRRDPTGELFF

j_gene: TRBJ2-7
v_gene: TRBV30
abundance: few
d_gene: .
CDR3nt: TGTGCCTGGAGGGGCGGGGGCTACTCCTACGAGCAGTACTTC
CDR3aa: CAWRGGGYSYEQYF

j_gene: TRBJ2-7
v_gene: TRBV10-3
abundance: few
d_gene: .
CDR3nt: TGTGCCATCAGCGGGACTCTTGTCTCCTACGAGCAGTACTTC
CDR3aa: CAISGTLVSYEQYF

j_gene: TRBJ2-1
v_gene: TRBV29-1
abundance: few
d_gene: .
CDR3nt: TGCAGCGGCATCGCCCGAGGGTACAATGAGCAGTTCTTC
CDR3aa: CSGIARGYNEQFF

j_gene: TRBJ1-2
v_gene: TRBV9
abundance: .
d_gene: .
CDR3nt: TGTGCCAGCAGCGGATTAGCAAGTGGCTACACCTTC
CDR3aa: CASSGLASGYTF

j_gene: TRBJ2-5
v_gene: TRBV6-5
abundance: .
d_gene: TRBD1
CDR3nt: TGTGCCAGCAAACCGGGACAGCAAGAGACCCAGTACTTC
CDR3aa: CASKPGQQETQYF

j_gene: TRBJ2-1
v_gene: TRBV5-1
abundance: few
d_gene: .
CDR3nt: TGCGCCAGCAGCTTGCGCGGGGATATAGACAATGAGCAGTTCTTC
CDR3aa: CASSLRGDIDNEQFF

j_gene: TRBJ2-1
v_gene: TRBV14
abundance: few
d_gene: .
CDR3nt: TGTGCCAGCAGCCAAGCCGGCGGGATGTCTAGGAATGAGCAGTTCTTC
CDR3aa: CASSQAGGMSRNEQFF

j_gene: TRBJ1-4
v_gene: TRBV19
abundance: .
d_gene: TRBD1
CDR3nt: TGTGCCAGTATTGACCCGGGACAGCAAAATGAAAAACTGTTTTTT
CDR3aa: CASIDPGQQNEKLFF

j_gene: TRBJ2-3
v_gene: TRBV5-1
abundance: few
d_gene: TRBD2
CDR3nt: TGCGCCAGCAGCTTAGAGGGGAGCGGGGGGGCTGATACGCAGTATTTT
CDR3aa: CASSLEGSGGADTQYF

j_gene: TRBJ1-3
v_gene: TRBV13
abundance: .
d_gene: .
CDR3nt: TGTGCCAGCAGCTTGCTGGGTATCGGAAACACCATATATTTT
CDR3aa: CASSLLGIGNTIYF

j_gene: TRBJ2-3
v_gene: TRBV4-1
abundance: .
d_gene: TRBD2
CDR3nt: TGCGCCAGCAGCCAAGGACTAGCGAATCAAGATACGCAGTATTTT
CDR3aa: CASSQGLANQDTQYF

j_gene: TRBJ1-2
v_gene: TRBV4-1
abundance: few
d_gene: .
CDR3nt: TGCGCCAGCAGCCCAGAGGGCAGGTTGGCGGAGCGGGTAGGCTACACCTTC
CDR3aa: CASSPEGRLAERVGYTF

j_gene: TRBJ2-3
v_gene: TRBV29-1
abundance: .
d_gene: .
CDR3nt: TGCAGCGTTGACCAAGATACGCAGTATTTT
CDR3aa: CSVDQDTQYF

j_gene: TRBJ2-3
v_gene: TRBV12-3/TRBV12-4
abundance: many
d_gene: TRBD2
CDR3nt: TGTGCCAGCAGGCTAGCGGGGGGGGAAGATACGCAGTATTTT
CDR3aa: CASRLAGGEDTQYF

j_gene: TRBJ2-1
v_gene: TRBV4-3
abundance: .
d_gene: .
CDR3nt: TGCGCCAGCAGCCAAGAAAGGGGACTTTCTAGGCTTGAGCAGTTCTTC
CDR3aa: CASSQERGLSRLEQFF

j_gene: TRBJ1-5
v_gene: TRBV27
abundance: .
d_gene: .
CDR3nt: TGTGCCAGCAGTTTCATCCCCGGCAATCAGCCCCAGCATTTT
CDR3aa: CASSFIPGNQPQHF

j_gene: TRBJ1-1
v_gene: TRBV25-1
abundance: .
d_gene: TRBD1
CDR3nt: TGTGCCAGCAGGGACAGGAGGAACACTGAAGCTTTCTTT
CDR3aa: CASRDRRNTEAFF

j_gene: TRBJ2-2
v_gene: TRBV11-2
abundance: few
d_gene: TRBD1
CDR3nt: TGTGCCAGCAGCTTAAGGACAGGGGAAAACACCGGGGAGCTGTTTTTT
CDR3aa: CASSLRTGENTGELFF

j_gene: TRBJ2-3
v_gene: TRBV20-1
abundance: few
d_gene: TRBD2
CDR3nt: TGCAGTGCTAGAGATCGGGCGGGGGGGCGTCCAGATACGCAGTATTTT
CDR3aa: CSARDRAGGRPDTQYF

j_gene: TRBJ1-1
v_gene: TRBV20-1
abundance: few
d_gene: .
CDR3nt: TGCAGTGCTAGCCTCAGGTACACTGAAGCTTTCTTT
CDR3aa: CSASLRYTEAFF

j_gene: TRBJ2-3
v_gene: TRBV6-5
abundance: .
d_gene: .
CDR3nt: TGTGCCAGCGAATCTCTGGGGTCAGATACGCAGTATTTT
CDR3aa: CASESLGSDTQYF

j_gene: TRBJ2-3
v_gene: TRBV12-3/TRBV12-4
abundance: few
d_gene: .
CDR3nt: TGTGCCAGCAGTTTTGGTCAGCTAAGGGATACGCAGTATTTT
CDR3aa: CASSFGQLRDTQYF

j_gene: TRBJ1-5
v_gene: TRBV20-1
abundance: few
d_gene: .
CDR3nt: TGCAGTGCTCAAGCCTTTAGCAATCAGCCCCAGCATTTT
CDR3aa: CSAQAFSNQPQHF

j_gene: TRBJ1-1
v_gene: TRBV18
abundance: few
d_gene: TRBD1
CDR3nt: TGTGCCAGCTCACTTACCGGGACAGGGGGAATCACTGAAGCTTTCTTT
CDR3aa: CASSLTGTGGITEAFF

j_gene: TRBJ2-4
v_gene: TRBV4-3
abundance: few
d_gene: .
CDR3nt: TGCGCCAGCAGCCACGGCAGCACGGCAGCCAAAAACATTCAGTACTTC
CDR3aa: CASSHGSTAAKNIQYF

j_gene: TRBJ2-7
v_gene: TRBV20-1
abundance: .
d_gene: .
CDR3nt: TGCAGTGCTAGAGAGGCTATAGGCCGCTACGAGCAGTACTTC
CDR3aa: CSAREAIGRYEQYF

j_gene: TRBJ1-6
v_gene: TRBV20-1
abundance: .
d_gene: TRBD1
CDR3nt: TGCAGTGCTAGACCCGCGGGCCGACAGGGGGCGATTGGACTCCACTTT
CDR3aa: CSARPAGRQGAIGLHF

j_gene: TRBJ2-5
v_gene: TRBV18
abundance: .
d_gene: TRBD2
CDR3nt: TGTGCCAGCACCCTAGCGGGGGGCCAAGAGACCCAGTACTTC
CDR3aa: CASTLAGGQETQYF

j_gene: TRBJ1-6
v_gene: TRBV7-2
abundance: few
d_gene: .
CDR3nt: TGTGCCAGCAGCTTTCAAGCTTCATATAATTCACCCCTCCACTTT
CDR3aa: CASSFQASYNSPLHF

j_gene: TRBJ2-3
v_gene: TRBV6-5
abundance: few
d_gene: .
CDR3nt: TGTGCCAGCAGTTACTCACCGGGAACGGATACGCAGTATTTT
CDR3aa: CASSYSPGTDTQYF

j_gene: TRBJ2-7
v_gene: TRBV7-6
abundance: .
d_gene: .
CDR3nt: TGTGCCAGCACCCCGGGCGAGTCCTACGAGCAGTACTTC
CDR3aa: CASTPGESYEQYF

j_gene: TRBJ2-4
v_gene: TRBV2
abundance: .
d_gene: .
CDR3nt: TGTGCCAGCAGTCAGGACGGTAAAAACATTCAGTACTTC
CDR3aa: CASSQDGKNIQYF

j_gene: TRBJ1-4
v_gene: TRBV7-9
abundance: .
d_gene: TRBD1
CDR3nt: TGTGCCAGCAGCGGAACGACAGGGATAATCATCCGGCCTAATGAAAAACTGTTTTTT
CDR3aa: CASSGTTGIIIRPNEKLFF

j_gene: TRBJ1-1
v_gene: TRBV10-3
abundance: .
d_gene: .
CDR3nt: TGTGCCATCATCAAGGAAAGGGGGGCCACTGAAGCTTTCTTT
CDR3aa: CAIIKERGATEAFF

j_gene: TRBJ2-7
v_gene: TRBV2
abundance: .
d_gene: TRBD2
CDR3nt: TGTGCCAGCAGTGAAGCTTTCAGCGGGGGGTACTACGAGCAGTACTTC
CDR3aa: CASSEAFSGGYYEQYF

j_gene: TRBJ2-5
v_gene: TRBV5-1
abundance: many
d_gene: TRBD1
CDR3nt: TGCGCCAGCAGCCTGACAGGGATCCAAGAGACCCAGTACTTC
CDR3aa: CASSLTGIQETQYF